Shown below are 26 T cell receptor beta chains from a single sample sequenced in a study of blood T cell repertoires in COVID-19. The method was immunoSEQ multiplex PCR; TCRdb's version includes in-frame clones alone and lacks a portion of them. The repertoire consists of approximately 29,000 clones, with 65% to 90% occurring once and the leading ten covering approximately 16%. Sequenced: peripheral blood. Receptor source: a woman aged 60 to 75 with active COVID-19.

The chain is built from TRBV25-1 and TRBJ2-7; TRBD2 is a possible D gene (5 bases). The V gene's germline CDR1 is MGHDK and CDR2 SYGVNS. The CDR3 is 15 residues long. V was trimmed by 1 base and J by 4 bases, leaving 14 bases between them. CDR3 DNA sequence: TGTGCCAGCAGTGAATTCGTCCGGGGAAAGTACGAGCAGTACTTC. This translates into CASSEFVRGKYEQYF.

The chain recombines TRBV27 with TRBJ2-2, with 9 positions matching TRBD2. With V trimmed by 4 bases and J by 6 bases, 9 bases remained unmatched. The length of the CDR3 is 16 residues. The germline CDR1 and CDR2 sequences are MNHEY and SMNVEV (reference sequence). CDR3: CASSSLGGGAPGELFF. CDR3 sequence (DNA): TGTGCCAGCAGTTCACTTGGCGGGGGGGCCCCCGGGGAGCTGTTTTTT.

This clone was observed a few times. This rearrangement joins TRBV28 to TRBJ1-5; D not certain. Trimming removed 6 bases from V and 0 bases from J, with 15 bases in between. Germline V gene data show CDR1 as MDHEN and CDR2 as SYDVKM. The CDR3 loop spans 16 amino acids. The CDR3 nucleotides are TGTGCCAGCAGCGACCGGGTATCCTATAGCAATCAGCCCCAGCATTTT. It is translated as CASSDRVSYSNQPQHF.

The DNA for the CDR3 is TGTGCCAGCAGCGTAGATATCGGACAGGGGAGGTATGAGCAGTTCTTC. Amino acids: CASSVDIGQGRYEQFF. The chain combines TRBV7-2 with TRBJ2-1; 9 bases map to TRBD1. V gave up 5 bases and J gave up 8 bases; unmatched junction bases: 13. Germline CDR1 SGHTA, CDR2 FQGNSA. This CDR3 region has 16 residues.

CDR3 nucleotides: TGTGCCACCGCAGACAGGGGGCGTGAGACCCAGTACTTC. This translates into CATADRGRETQYF. The chain links TRBV24-1 to TRBJ2-5; 10 bases are a match to TRBD1. The CDR3 consists of 13 residues. The V gene end was trimmed by 9 bases and the J gene end by 5 bases; junction bases not matched to a gene: 5. Germline-derived CDR1 and CDR2 are KGHDR and SFDVKD.

This chain joins TRBV5-1 and TRBJ1-6; D is undetermined. Trimming took 0 bases from V and 6 from J, leaving 10 bases between them. Germline V gives CDR1 SGHRS, CDR2 YFSETQ. CDR3 size: 15 residues. CDR3 nucleotides: TGCGCCAGCAGCTTGGATGGGTCGGGTAATTCACCCCTCCACTTT. It yields the protein CASSLDGSGNSPLHF.

The CDR3 DNA sequence: TGTGCCAGCAGCGAAAGGGGGACTATGATACCCGGGGAGCTGTTTTTT. The encoded protein is CASSERGTMIPGELFF. This chain connects TRBV3-1 (or the pseudogene TRBV3-2) to TRBJ2-2; possible D gene TRBD2, 7 bases. Trimming took 5 bases from V and 6 from J, leaving 19 bases between them. CDR3 length: 16 residues. Germline values: CDR1 LGHDT, CDR2 YNNKEL (reference sequence).

CDR3 nucleotide sequence: TGTGCCAGCAGCTTGGCGCCAGGGGTATCCTACAATGAGCAGTTCTTC. Residues: CASSLAPGVSYNEQFF. The chain combines TRBV5-4 with TRBJ2-1; TRBD1 is a possible D gene (6 bases). CDR1 is SGHNT, CDR2 YYREEE, per germline (reference sequence). Trimming removed 0 bases from V and 1 base from J, with 11 bases in between. The CDR3 has 16 amino acids.

This clone was detected only once. This chain uses TRBV12-5 with TRBJ2-1, with TRBD2 matching 12 bases. Germline V gives CDR1 LGHNT, CDR2 FRNRAP. The CDR3 is 16 amino acids. V lost 5 bases, J lost 8 bases, and 10 bases stayed unmatched. CDR3 bases: TGTGCTAGTGGTCCGTCCCTAGCGGGGGGGCCCTATGAGCAGTTCTTC. Translating gives CASGPSLAGGPYEQFF.

This chain joins TRBV5-6 and TRBJ2-7, with 7 bases aligning to TRBD1. CDR1 and CDR2 from the germline V gene are SGHDT and YYEEEE. This CDR3 region has 14 residues. V lost 3 bases and J lost 3; bases outside the gene matches: 6. The CDR3 sequence is CASSSTGTVYEQYF. The CDR3 DNA is TGTGCCAGCAGCTCCACCGGGACAGTCTACGAGCAGTACTTC.

V is TRBV10-1 and J is TRBJ2-1, with 9 bases fitting TRBD2. This CDR3 spans 15 amino acids. CDR1 and CDR2 from the germline V gene are WNHNN and SYGVQD (reference sequence). Trimming cost V 7 bases and J 8 bases; bases outside gene matches: 12. The CDR3 reads CASTTGTSPGDEQFF. DNA for the CDR3: TGCGCCAGCACCACCGGGACTAGCCCTGGGGATGAGCAGTTCTTC.

This chain links TRBV6-1 with TRBJ2-7, with D possibly matching TRBD1 (6 bases). CDR3 length: 14 residues. Trimming stripped 2 bases from V and 7 bases from J, with 15 bases between. Germline V lookup: CDR1 MNHNS, CDR2 SASEGT. CDR3 sequence: CASSETGHSGEQYF. The CDR3 DNA is TGTGCCAGCAGTGAAACGGGACACTCGGGGGAGCAGTACTTC.

The chain links TRBV19 to TRBJ2-7, with TRBD1 matching over 11 bases. The CDR3 consists of 15 residues. In germline, CDR1 is LNHDA, CDR2 SQIVND (reference sequence). V gave up 2 bases and J gave up 2 bases; unmatched junction bases: 2. CDR3 amino acids: CASSISGQGAYEQYF. DNA for the CDR3: TGTGCCAGTAGTATATCGGGACAGGGGGCCTACGAGCAGTACTTC.

V is TRBV28 and J is TRBJ1-2; weak D call: TRBD1 (5 bases). Germline CDR1 and CDR2: MDHEN and SYDVKM. Trimming took off 5 bases at V and 4 bases at J, with 17 bases between the two ends. The CDR3 spans 15 residues. CDR3 bases: TGTGCCAGCAGTCAACCCGCAGGGAGGGTCTATGGCTACACCTTC. This codes for CASSQPAGRVYGYTF.

V is TRBV5-1 and J is TRBJ2-3, with 8 bases aligning to TRBD2. CDR3 size: 15 residues. The junction had 2 bases not matched to a gene; V was cut back by 2 bases and J by 0 bases. The germline V gene encodes CDR1 SGHRS and CDR2 YFSETQ. CDR3 nucleotide sequence: TGCGCCAGCAGCTTCATAGCGGGGAGCACAGATACGCAGTATTTT. Residues: CASSFIAGSTDTQYF.

This clone was recorded once. The chain uses TRBV3-1 (or the pseudogene TRBV3-2) and TRBJ2-7; 11 positions agree with TRBD2. Looked up from germline, CDR1 is LGHDT and CDR2 is YNNKEL (reference sequence). The CDR3 is made up of 15 amino acids. Germline trimming cut 2 bases from V and 6 bases from J; bases unmatched to any gene: 6. CDR3 sequence reads: CASSQLAGGPVEQYF. DNA of the CDR3: TGTGCCAGCAGCCAATTAGCGGGAGGGCCCGTCGAGCAGTACTTC.

This clone was found once. The rearrangement joins TRBV5-5 to TRBJ2-1; 10 nucleotides align to TRBD1. The germline V gene has CDR1 SGHKS and CDR2 YYEKEE (reference sequence). The CDR3 totals 16 residues. After removal of 4 bases from V and 1 base from J, the junction contained 5 bases not matched to a gene. The CDR3 coding sequence is TGTGCCAGCAGCCCCCCGGGACAGGGGTCCTACAATGAGCAGTTCTTC. Translated, it gives CASSPPGQGSYNEQFF.

This clone has just a few counts. The chain is built from TRBV11-2 and TRBJ2-1; TRBD2 matches 11 bases. Looked up from germline, CDR1 is SGHAT and CDR2 is FQNNGV. This CDR3 comprises 16 residues. V lost 5 bases and J lost 7; bases outside the gene matches: 10. The DNA of the CDR3 is TGTGCCAGCAGCATCCTTAGCGGGAGGGCCGGGAATGAGCAGTTCTTC. This encodes CASSILSGRAGNEQFF.

The chain employs TRBV21-1 and TRBJ1-5; the table's D gene call, TRBD1, was not cross checked with the DNA. TRBV21-1 is flagged as a pseudogene. This CDR3 has 15 amino acids. This chain's CDR3 is CASSARQGPNQPQHF. CDR3 nucleotides: TGTGCCAGCAGCGCGCGACAGGGACCCAATCAGCCCCAGCATTTT.

This sequence joins TRBV18 and TRBJ2-1, with 14 nucleotides matching TRBD2. The V and J ends lost 5 bases and 10 bases, in that order; junction bases with no gene match: 10. The germline CDR1 and CDR2 sequences are KGHSH and LQKENI. The CDR3 runs 16 residues. The chain's CDR3 is CASSAGLAGGGGEQFF. The CDR3 DNA sequence: TGTGCCAGCTCAGCCGGACTAGCGGGGGGCGGCGGAGAGCAGTTCTTC. The whole variable domain, remainder taken from reference TRBV18 and TRBJ2-1, is NAGVMQNPRHLVRRRGQEARLRCSPMKGHSHVYWYRQLPEEGLKFMVYLQKENIIDESGMPKERFSAEFPKEGPSILRIQQVVRGDSAAYFCASSAGLAGGGGEQFFGPGTRLTVL.

The CDR3 coding sequence is TGTGCCAGCAGTTCTCCCAGGGCTTTGAACACTGAAGCTTTCTTT. Translating gives CASSSPRALNTEAFF. The chain combines TRBV28 with TRBJ1-1; D is possibly TRBD1 (5 bases). V was cut by 4 bases and J by 0 bases, with 12 bases left in between. CDR3 length: 15 amino acids. Looked up from germline, CDR1 is MDHEN and CDR2 is SYDVKM.

The genes are TRBV7-8 and TRBJ2-5, with 7 bases that match TRBD2. The CDR3 loop spans 14 amino acids. Trimming took 3 bases from V and 5 from J; bases not matched to a gene: 6. The V gene's germline CDR1 is SGHVS and CDR2 FQNEAQ. The CDR3 sequence is CASSFQTSRETQYF. The CDR3 DNA reads as TGTGCCAGCAGCTTCCAGACTAGCCGGGAGACCCAGTACTTC.

The chain employs TRBV27 and TRBJ2-2; 8 nucleotides align to TRBD1. The CDR3 is 15 amino acids. The V gene end was trimmed by 3 bases and the J gene end by 4 bases; junction bases not matched to a gene: 4. Germline CDR1 is MNHEY and CDR2 is SMNVEV (reference sequence). DNA of the CDR3: TGTGCCAGCAGTTTGACAGGGGTGGGCACCGGGGAGCTGTTTTTT. It codes for CASSLTGVGTGELFF.

The chain links TRBV6-7 to TRBJ2-1; D gene uncertain. TRBV6-7 is an open reading frame whose function is uncertain. V dropped 4 bases and J dropped 1 base, with 23 bases sitting between them. This CDR3 contains 19 residues. CDR3 bases: TGTGCCAGCAGTTCCCCCCCGGCGGATCCCCTCCCATCCTACAATGAGCAGTTCTTC. This codes for CASSSPPADPLPSYNEQFF.

The chain has TRBV10-2 and TRBJ1-2; D is possibly TRBD1 (5 bases). Germline loops: CDR1 WSHSY, CDR2 SAAADI. This CDR3 contains 13 residues. Trimming took 6 bases from V and 6 from J, leaving 14 bases between them. CDR3 nucleotide sequence: TGCGCCAGCAGGGCGGGGGATGGCCATGGCTACACCTTC. This gives the protein CASRAGDGHGYTF.

The V and J genes are TRBV6-1 and TRBJ2-3; possible D gene TRBD2, 5 bases. CDR1 is MNHNS and CDR2 is SASEGT in the germline V gene. The length of the CDR3 is 16 residues. Between the trimmed V and J ends, which lost 2 bases and 4 bases, there was a span of 16 bases. The CDR3, as DNA: TGTGCCAGCAGTGAATTATGGGCGAGGGTAGCAGATACGCAGTATTTT. This translates into CASSELWARVADTQYF.